The 22 T cell receptor beta chains given below trace back to one sample, sequenced in a study of blood T cell repertoires in COVID-19. This table comes from immunoSEQ multiplex PCR, and its TCRdb copy is limited to in-frame clones, with some not included. The sample holds 140,000 to 150,000 clones, over 80% seen once. Sample: peripheral blood. The receptors here all came from a man aged 80 or over with acute or convalescent COVID-19.

This clone was seen a few times. This rearrangement joins TRBV30 to TRBJ1-2; TRBD1 matches 8 bases. The length of the CDR3 is 14 residues. Trimming cost V 5 bases and J 3 bases; bases outside gene matches: 8. Germline-derived CDR1 and CDR2 are GTSNPN and SVGIG (reference sequence). The CDR3 here is CAWFGQGPYYGYTF. In DNA, the CDR3 is TGTGCCTGGTTCGGACAGGGTCCATACTATGGCTACACCTTC.

The chain employs TRBV27 and TRBJ2-2; D is perhaps TRBD1 (6 bases). Trimming left V 6 bases short and J 8 bases short, with 19 bases between. Germline loops: CDR1 MNHEY, CDR2 SMNVEV (reference sequence). This CDR3 spans 15 amino acids. The CDR3 here is CASRNNEDRFGELFF. The CDR3 DNA is TGTGCCAGCAGAAATAACGAAGACAGGTTTGGGGAGCTGTTTTTT.

This clone was seen a few times. V and J are TRBV2 and TRBJ1-5, with no clear D. This CDR3 is 14 amino acids long. Trimming removed 2 bases at V and 0 bases at J, with 5 bases between. Per the germline V gene, CDR1 is SNHLY and CDR2 is FYNNEI. Written as DNA, the CDR3 is TGTGCCAGCAGTGAACAGTATAGCAATCAGCCCCAGCATTTT. Encoded protein: CASSEQYSNQPQHF.

This clone occurred once. The chain employs TRBV18 and TRBJ2-3; 14 nucleotides line up with TRBD2. CDR3 length: 15 residues. Germline V gene data show CDR1 as KGHSH and CDR2 as LQKENI. The V segment lost 4 bases and the J segment 4 bases; nucleotides outside the gene matches: 1. CDR3 sequence: CASSLGLAGADTQYF. The CDR3 region has the DNA TGTGCCAGCTCACTGGGACTAGCGGGAGCAGATACGCAGTATTTT.

The V call is TRBV19, the J call TRBJ2-3; TRBD2 matches at 11 bases. The V and J ends lost 5 bases and 1 base, in that order; junction bases with no gene match: 8. Germline-derived CDR1 and CDR2 are LNHDA and SQIVND (reference sequence). The CDR3 totals 17 residues. CDR3 nucleotide sequence: TGTGCCAGTAGTCCAGGAGGGACTAGCGGAGGCACAGATACGCAGTATTTT. It specifies CASSPGGTSGGTDTQYF.

This clone was seen only once. The genes are TRBV7-9 and TRBJ2-7; 8 nucleotides agree with TRBD2. This CDR3 spans 13 amino acids. The V gene's germline CDR1 is SEHNR and CDR2 FQNEAQ (reference sequence). J gave up 6 bases and V 4 bases, and 5 bases lay outside the gene matches. The CDR3 DNA reads TGTGCCAGCAGCTACGGGGGGGACCCCGAGCAGTACTTC. Translating gives CASSYGGDPEQYF.

This clone was counted a few times. This rearrangement joins TRBV18 to TRBJ1-1, with 9 bases identical to TRBD1. Trimming took 3 bases from V and 3 from J; bases not matched to a gene: 5. The CDR3 runs 15 residues. In germline, CDR1 is KGHSH, CDR2 LQKENI. CDR3 DNA sequence: TGTGCCAGCTCACCGGAACAGGGGGCGTACACTGAAGCTTTCTTT. It is translated as CASSPEQGAYTEAFF.

This rearrangement joins TRBV27 to TRBJ2-3, with 8 bases lining up with TRBD2. The V segment lost 4 bases and the J segment 6 bases; nucleotides outside the gene matches: 9. The CDR3 is 15 amino acids. The germline V gene encodes CDR1 MNHEY and CDR2 SMNVEV (reference sequence). For the CDR3, the DNA is TGTGCCAGCAGTTGGTCCGGGACTAGTTGGGATACGCAGTATTTT. Protein product: CASSWSGTSWDTQYF.

This chain joins TRBV5-4 and TRBJ1-4, with a tentative D call TRBD1 (5 bases). The germline V gene encodes CDR1 SGHNT and CDR2 YYREEE (reference sequence). The CDR3 has 15 amino acids. The V and J ends lost 4 bases and 2 bases respectively, with 12 bases between them. The CDR3 sequence: CASSRSGSTNEKLFF. CDR3 nucleotide sequence: TGTGCCAGCAGCCGATCAGGGTCTACTAATGAAAAACTGTTTTTT.

This sequence joins TRBV30 and TRBJ1-5; TRBD1 matches 10 bases. J lost 7 bases, V lost 2 bases, and 5 bases had no gene match. The CDR3 is 14 amino acids. Germline CDR1 GTSNPN, CDR2 SVGIG (reference sequence). CDR3 coding DNA: TGTGCCTGGAGTTGGGGGACAGGGGTGCAGCCCCAGCATTTT. Encoded protein: CAWSWGTGVQPQHF. Filled out from reference TRBV30 and TRBJ1-5, the complete variable domain reads SQTIHQWPATLVQPVGSPLSLECTVEGTSNPNLYWYRQAAGRGLQLLFYSVGIGQISSEVPQNLSASRPQDRQFILSSKKLLLSDSGFYLCAWSWGTGVQPQHFGDGTRLSIL.

The chain combines TRBV2 with TRBJ2-7; D gene unclear. The germline V and J ends were trimmed by 8 bases and 0 bases, with 11 bases remaining between them. CDR3 length: 13 residues. Germline lookup yields CDR1 SNHLY and CDR2 FYNNEI. The CDR3 loop reads CASGLLSSYEQYF. The CDR3, as DNA: TGTGCCAGCGGGCTCCTGAGCTCCTACGAGCAGTACTTC.

The gene calls are TRBV6-5 and TRBJ1-5, with TRBD1 as a possible D gene (6 bases). V lost 6 bases to trimming and J lost 7 bases, with 19 bases between them. From germline, CDR1 is MNHEY and CDR2 SVGAGI. The length of the CDR3 is 15 residues. The CDR3 protein is CASRLETGLYQPQHF. CDR3 DNA: TGTGCCAGCAGACTGGAAACAGGGTTGTACCAGCCCCAGCATTTT.

The CDR3: CASSLDRVNTGELFF. The CDR3 coding sequence is TGCGCCAGCAGCTTGGACAGGGTGAACACCGGGGAGCTGTTTTTT. This chain links TRBV5-1 with TRBJ2-2, with a possible D match to TRBD1 (6 bases). V gave up 0 bases and J gave up 1 base, with 7 bases separating them. This CDR3 is built from 15 residues. The V gene's germline CDR1 is SGHRS and CDR2 YFSETQ.

The rearrangement joins TRBV11-2 to TRBJ2-3, with 7 bases aligning to TRBD2. Germline CDR1 reads SGHAT; CDR2 reads FQNNGV. There are 16 residues in the CDR3. The trim removed 5 bases at V and 0 bases at J, leaving 8 bases unmatched. The chain's CDR3 is CASSPRGSGSTDTQYF. CDR3 bases: TGTGCCAGCAGCCCTCGGGGTAGCGGGAGCACAGATACGCAGTATTTT.

The V call is TRBV5-6, the J call TRBJ2-7, with 9 bases that match TRBD2. From germline, CDR1 is SGHDT and CDR2 YYEEEE. J lost 7 bases, V lost 1 base, and 9 bases had no gene match. The CDR3 loop spans 15 amino acids. The CDR3 region has the DNA TGTGCCAGCAGCTTGTTCGTAGCGGGAGTGTGGGAGCAGTACTTC. This codes for CASSLFVAGVWEQYF.

This clone appeared once. The chain carries TRBV6-4 and TRBJ1-5, with a possible D match to TRBD1 (6 bases). Germline V gene sequence: CDR1 MRHNA, CDR2 SNTAGT. This CDR3 is 19 amino acids long. The V gene lost 7 bases and the J gene lost 0 bases, with 25 bases spanning the gap. CDR3 in amino acids: CASKINRAAPDDSNQPQHF. The CDR3 nucleotides are TGTGCCAGCAAGATTAACAGGGCAGCCCCGGACGATAGCAATCAGCCCCAGCATTTT.

V gene TRBV4-1 combines with J gene TRBJ2-1; TRBD2 matches 7 bases. The ends lost 1 base at V and 0 bases at J; junction bases unmatched: 15. CDR3 length: 20 residues. Germline V lookup: CDR1 MGHRA, CDR2 YSYEKL. CDR3 DNA: TGCGCCAGCAGCCAAGCCCGGACAAGCCTAGCGGAGAGCTCCTACAATGAGCAGTTCTTC. It specifies CASSQARTSLAESSYNEQFF.

CDR3 region: CASSQGTGGVTGELFF. The CDR3 DNA sequence: TGTGCCAGCAGCCAGGGGACAGGGGGCGTAACCGGGGAGCTGTTTTTT. This rearrangement joins TRBV3-1 (or the pseudogene TRBV3-2) to TRBJ2-2, with TRBD1 identical over 12 bases. The CDR3 loop spans 16 amino acids. Germline CDR1 LGHDT, CDR2 YNNKEL (reference sequence). V trimming: 3 bases; J trimming: 5 bases; junction bases outside the gene matches: 4.

The chain links TRBV29-1 to TRBJ1-1; TRBD1 might be the D (5 bases). Germline CDR1 is SQVTM and CDR2 is ANQGSEA. The CDR3 has 13 residues. Trimming stripped 5 bases from V and 4 bases from J, with 14 bases between. The CDR3 spells CSVMRAGGTEAFF. CDR3 DNA sequence: TGCAGCGTTATGAGGGCGGGGGGCACTGAAGCTTTCTTT.

The J gene is TRBJ2-5, the V gene TRBV3-1 (or the pseudogene TRBV3-2), with 9 bases aligning to TRBD2. Losses at the gene ends were 1 base for V and 3 bases for J; bases not matched to a gene: 9. The germline V gene encodes CDR1 LGHDT and CDR2 YNNKEL (reference sequence). The CDR3 has 17 amino acids. CDR3 coding DNA: TGTGCCAGCAGCCAAGGGGTAGCGGGGGACCCTAAAGAGACCCAGTACTTC. Its translation is CASSQGVAGDPKETQYF.

The chain recombines TRBV10-3 with TRBJ1-6; 7 positions agree with TRBD1. CDR3 length: 17 amino acids. Germline V lookup: CDR1 ENHRY, CDR2 SYGVKD. J lost 0 bases, V lost 3 bases, and 5 bases had no gene match. CDR3 protein: CAISDRQGSSYNSPLHF. Written as DNA, the CDR3 is TGTGCCATCAGTGACAGACAGGGTAGCTCCTATAATTCACCCCTCCACTTT.

The chain links TRBV28 to TRBJ2-1; D is uncertain. The CDR3 has 16 residues. Germline V lookup: CDR1 MDHEN, CDR2 SYDVKM. V lost 5 bases to trimming and J lost 2 bases, with 16 bases between them. The CDR3 coding sequence is TGTGCCAGCAGTATCCCCGGCAGGTCCCCCTACAATGAGCAGTTCTTC. It yields the protein CASSIPGRSPYNEQFF.